The 22 T cell receptor beta chains reported below all come from one sample, sequenced in a study of cytomegalovirus exposure and HLA in healthy donors. The PCR employed 60 Vbeta primers together with 13 Jbeta primers. Sequencing was performed with immunoSEQ multiplex PCR; in TCRdb, only in-frame clones are kept and a portion is missing. In all, the sample yields 100,000 or so clones. Sequenced sample: PBMCs. The origin of the receptors is a man in his fifties or sixties in good health and CMV-seronegative.

The chain recombines TRBV7-9 with TRBJ1-4; 9 bases agree with TRBD1. The CDR3 loop spans 15 amino acids. Per the germline V gene, CDR1 is SEHNR and CDR2 is FQNEAQ (reference sequence). V shed 5 bases, J shed 8 bases, and the junction held 9 bases outside the gene matches. The CDR3 bases are TGTGCCAGCAGCGACAGGGGGACAGTGGGGGAAAAACTGTTTTTT. Translating gives CASSDRGTVGEKLFF.

J is TRBJ1-5 and V is TRBV10-3; D is unclear. V lost 4 bases and J 7 bases, leaving 11 bases between the germline ends. This CDR3 has 13 residues. Germline assignment: CDR1 ENHRY and CDR2 SYGVKD. CDR3 DNA: TGTGCCATCAGTGGCGGCCTCGGCCAGCCCCAGCATTTT. It specifies CAISGGLGQPQHF.

This rearrangement joins TRBV20-1 to TRBJ1-2; D may be TRBD1 (5 bases). V was shortened by 4 bases and J by 4 bases, with 7 bases between the two germline ends. Per germline, CDR1 DFQATT and CDR2 SNEGSKA (reference sequence). This CDR3 region has 11 residues. The CDR3: CSATGFYGYTF. The CDR3 region has the DNA TGCAGTGCTACAGGGTTCTATGGCTACACCTTC.

The chain is built from TRBV7-2 and TRBJ1-1; no firm D call. The CDR3 runs 15 residues. The germline V and J ends were trimmed by 1 base and 5 bases, with 14 bases remaining between them. Germline CDR1 is SGHTA and CDR2 is FQGNSA. The CDR3 nucleotides are TGTGCCAGCAGCTTAGTAGTGGGTAGAGGGACTGAAGCTTTCTTT. Its protein product is CASSLVVGRGTEAFF.

The chain is built from TRBV18 and TRBJ2-1, with a tentative D call TRBD1 (6 bases). This CDR3 is 15 amino acids long. From germline, CDR1 is KGHSH and CDR2 LQKENI. Trimming took off 0 bases at V and 4 bases at J, with 10 bases between the two ends. The CDR3 spells CASSPPRGRYNEQFF. The CDR3 nucleotides read TGTGCCAGCTCACCACCCAGGGGTCGGTACAATGAGCAGTTCTTC. Complete variable domain (other parts from reference TRBV18 and TRBJ2-1): NAGVMQNPRHLVRRRGQEARLRCSPMKGHSHVYWYRQLPEEGLKFMVYLQKENIIDESGMPKERFSAEFPKEGPSILRIQQVVRGDSAAYFCASSPPRGRYNEQFFGPGTRLTVL.

CDR3 amino acids: CASSPRTGYYGYTF. CDR3 nucleotides: TGTGCCAGCAGTCCTCGGACAGGATACTATGGCTACACCTTC. V gene TRBV27 combines with J gene TRBJ1-2; 7 bases fit TRBD1. The V gene's germline CDR1 is MNHEY and CDR2 SMNVEV (reference sequence). J lost 3 bases, V lost 5 bases, and 6 bases had no gene match. The CDR3 is 14 amino acids.

CDR3 DNA sequence: TGTGCCAGCAGTTATTTTAGAGCGGGAGAGAGCGAGCAGTACTTC. As protein: CASSYFRAGESEQYF. The rearrangement joins TRBV6-6 to TRBJ2-7; 8 bases match TRBD2. The V and J ends lost 3 bases and 6 bases, in that order; junction bases with no gene match: 10. The CDR3 is 15 amino acids. The germline V gene encodes CDR1 MNHNY and CDR2 SVGAGI (reference sequence).

The chain links TRBV6-1 to TRBJ2-1, with 7 bases matching TRBD2. Germline V gene sequence: CDR1 MNHNS, CDR2 SASEGT. The CDR3 contains 13 residues. The V and J ends lost 5 bases and 16 bases, in that order; junction bases with no gene match: 14. The DNA of the CDR3 is TGTGCCAGCAGTCTTGGACTAGATTTTTCGTTCTTCTTC. Protein product: CASSLGLDFSFFF.

The chain combines TRBV9 with TRBJ2-6; maybe TRBD1 (5 bases). With 3 bases removed from V and 4 bases from J, the gap between germline ends came to 11 bases. Germline lookup yields CDR1 SGDLS and CDR2 YYNGEE. The CDR3 is 15 amino acids. CDR3 bases: TGTGCCAGCAGCGACCAGGGTTCGGGGGCCAACGTCCTGACTTTC. It encodes CASSDQGSGANVLTF.

The J gene is TRBJ2-3, the V gene TRBV15; 14 bases match TRBD2. Germline loops: CDR1 LNHNV, CDR2 YYDKDF (reference sequence). CDR3 length: 17 residues. V shed 1 base, J shed 6 bases, and the junction held 6 bases outside the gene matches. The CDR3 DNA reads as TGTGCCACCAGCAGAGGCGGGGGACTAGCGGGAGCGGATACGCAGTATTTT. It translates to CATSRGGGLAGADTQYF.

CDR3 sequence (DNA): TGCAGCGTTGTTGGCGGGACGGAGACCCAGTACTTC. Encoded protein: CSVVGGTETQYF. This chain links TRBV29-1 with TRBJ2-5; possibly TRBD2 for D (6 bases). CDR3 size: 12 residues. Looked up from germline, CDR1 is SQVTM and CDR2 is ANQGSEA. Deletions cut 4 bases from V and 5 bases from J, with 11 bases between.

The chain joins TRBV5-1 to TRBJ2-4; 9 bases align to TRBD1. Germline CDR1 and CDR2: SGHRS and YFSETQ. With V trimmed by 7 bases and J by 6 bases, 8 bases remained unmatched. This CDR3 comprises 14 residues. This chain's CDR3 is CASSPDRGGNIQYF. The CDR3 coding sequence is TGCGCCAGCTCCCCGGACAGGGGAGGAAACATTCAGTACTTC.

V usage is TRBV10-2 and J usage is TRBJ2-7; D possibly corresponds to TRBD2 (5 bases). V lost 5 bases and J 4 bases, leaving 9 bases between the germline ends. The CDR3 totals 12 residues. Germline CDR1 and CDR2: WSHSY and SAAADI. DNA for the CDR3: TGCGCCAGCAGTTGGGGAGCGTACGAGCAGTACTTC. Amino acid sequence: CASSWGAYEQYF.

The V and J genes are TRBV29-1 and TRBJ2-2, with 8 bases identical to TRBD2. The V gene's germline CDR1 is SQVTM and CDR2 ANQGSEA. Trimming cost V 6 bases and J 5 bases; bases outside gene matches: 8. This CDR3 contains 14 residues. CDR3 sequence (DNA): TGCAGCGTCATGACTAGCGAGGGGACCGGGGAGCTGTTTTTT. It is translated as CSVMTSEGTGELFF.

The chain employs TRBV7-2 and TRBJ2-5, with D possibly TRBD2 on 6 matching bases. CDR3 length: 14 residues. The V end lost 1 base, the J end lost 4 bases, and 10 bases lay between the germline ends. Germline values: CDR1 SGHTA, CDR2 FQGNSA. CDR3 DNA sequence: TGTGCCAGCAGCTTAGGACGAGCGGGAGAGACCCAGTACTTC. Protein sequence: CASSLGRAGETQYF.

CDR3 loop: CASSHITGDTEAFF. Here the CDR3 DNA reads TGCGCCAGCAGCCATATAACAGGGGACACTGAAGCTTTCTTT. This chain uses TRBV4-3 with TRBJ1-1; 7 nucleotides agree with TRBD1. This CDR3 region has 14 residues. With 3 bases clipped from V and 3 bases from J, the junction kept 4 bases outside the gene matches. The germline CDR1 and CDR2 sequences are LGHNA and YSLEER.

The chain employs TRBV7-2 and TRBJ2-7; 10 nucleotides agree with TRBD1. The trim removed 5 bases at V and 5 bases at J, leaving 9 bases unmatched. The CDR3 has 15 residues. Germline CDR1 is SGHTA and CDR2 is FQGNSA. The CDR3 here is CASSLKGQGFDEQYF. CDR3 coding DNA: TGTGCCAGCAGCCTCAAGGGACAGGGGTTCGACGAGCAGTACTTC.

As concerns this clone: An end of the junction does not agree with germline; a read error may underlie this. The chain links TRBV7-7 to TRBJ2-5; unclear D gene. Germline V gives CDR1 SSHAT, CDR2 FNYEAQ (reference sequence). The CDR3 contains 14 residues. The CDR3 protein is CASSPRGPGETQYF. DNA for the CDR3: TGTGCTAGCAGCCCCCGCGGCCCCGGGGAGACCCAGTACTTC.

The rearrangement uses TRBV4-3 and TRBJ2-1, with TRBD2 identical over 9 bases. The CDR3 covers 17 residues. With 1 base clipped from V and 0 bases from J, the junction kept 4 bases outside the gene matches. Looked up from germline, CDR1 is LGHNA and CDR2 is YSLEER. The CDR3 DNA is TGCGCCAGCAGCCAAGGGCTAGCGGGAACCTCCTACAATGAGCAGTTCTTC. Residues: CASSQGLAGTSYNEQFF.

The chain recombines TRBV7-2 with TRBJ1-2; unclear D gene. The CDR3 length is 16 residues. Germline assignment: CDR1 SGHTA and CDR2 FQGNSA. V dropped 1 base and J dropped 0 bases, with 12 bases sitting between them. CDR3 amino acids: CASSLVGGLANYGYTF. CDR3 coding DNA: TGTGCCAGCAGCTTAGTAGGCGGCTTAGCTAACTATGGCTACACCTTC.

This sequence joins TRBV7-2 and TRBJ2-3; D not resolved. This CDR3 has 12 amino acids. Trimming cost V 3 bases and J 3 bases, with 4 bases left between them. Germline CDR1 is SGHTA and CDR2 is FQGNSA. The CDR3 loop reads CASSFITDTQYF. CDR3 DNA sequence: TGTGCCAGCAGCTTTATAACAGATACGCAGTATTTT.

The CDR3 coding sequence is TGCGCCAGCAGCTACCAGACAGGGGTCCAAGAGACCCAGTACTTC. It encodes CASSYQTGVQETQYF. This chain joins TRBV5-1 and TRBJ2-5; TRBD1 agrees at 8 bases. The trim removed 3 bases at V and 1 base at J, leaving 5 bases unmatched. The CDR3 is 15 amino acids. Germline V gene data show CDR1 as SGHRS and CDR2 as YFSETQ.